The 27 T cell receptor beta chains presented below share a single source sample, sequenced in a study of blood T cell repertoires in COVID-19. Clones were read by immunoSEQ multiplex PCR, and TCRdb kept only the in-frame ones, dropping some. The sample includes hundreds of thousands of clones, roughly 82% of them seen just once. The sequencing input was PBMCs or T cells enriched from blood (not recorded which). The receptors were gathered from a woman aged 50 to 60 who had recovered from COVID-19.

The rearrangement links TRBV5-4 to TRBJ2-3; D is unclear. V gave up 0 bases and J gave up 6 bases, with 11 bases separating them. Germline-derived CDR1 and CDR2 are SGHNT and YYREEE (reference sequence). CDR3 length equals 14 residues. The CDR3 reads CASSLDLGSDTQYF. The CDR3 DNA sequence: TGTGCCAGCAGCTTGGACCTCGGGTCGGATACGCAGTATTTT. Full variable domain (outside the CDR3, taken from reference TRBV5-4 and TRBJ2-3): ETGVTQSPTHLIKTRGQQVTLRCSSQSGHNTVSWYQQALGQGPQFIFQYYREEENGRGNFPPRFSGLQFPNYSSELNVNALELDDSALYLCASSLDLGSDTQYFGPGTRLTVL.

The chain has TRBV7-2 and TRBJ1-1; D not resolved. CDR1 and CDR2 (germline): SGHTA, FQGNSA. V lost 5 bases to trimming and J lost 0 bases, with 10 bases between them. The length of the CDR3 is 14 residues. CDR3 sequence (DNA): TGTGCCAGCAGCGGTGGGAGACTGAACACTGAAGCTTTCTTT. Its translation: CASSGGRLNTEAFF. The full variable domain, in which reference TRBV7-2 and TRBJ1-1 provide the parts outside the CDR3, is GAGVSQSPSNKVTEKGKDVELRCDPISGHTALYWYRQSLGQGLEFLIYFQGNSAPDKSGLPSDRFSAERTGGSVSTLTIQRTQQEDSAVYLCASSGGRLNTEAFFGQGTRLTVV.

The chain's CDR3 is CASSQYRGGNTEAFF. The DNA for the CDR3 is TGCGCCAGCAGCCAATACAGGGGCGGAAACACTGAAGCTTTCTTT. The V gene is TRBV5-1, the J gene TRBJ1-1, with 7 bases aligning to TRBD1. Germline V gene sequence: CDR1 SGHRS, CDR2 YFSETQ. The CDR3 runs to 15 residues. J gave up 2 bases and V 4 bases, and 8 bases lay outside the gene matches. Filled out from reference TRBV5-1 and TRBJ1-1, the complete variable domain reads KAGVTQTPRYLIKTRGQQVTLSCSPISGHRSVSWYQQTPGQGLQFLFEYFSETQRNKGNFPGRFSGRQFSNSRSEMNVSTLELGDSALYLCASSQYRGGNTEAFFGQGTRLTVV.

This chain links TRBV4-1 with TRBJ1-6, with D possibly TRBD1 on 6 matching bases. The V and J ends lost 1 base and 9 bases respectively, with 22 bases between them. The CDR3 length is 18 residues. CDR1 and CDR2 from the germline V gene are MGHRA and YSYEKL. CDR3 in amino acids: CASSQVFLRAGEGSPLHF. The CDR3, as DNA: TGCGCCAGCAGCCAAGTTTTCCTTCGGGCAGGGGAGGGTTCACCCCTCCACTTT.

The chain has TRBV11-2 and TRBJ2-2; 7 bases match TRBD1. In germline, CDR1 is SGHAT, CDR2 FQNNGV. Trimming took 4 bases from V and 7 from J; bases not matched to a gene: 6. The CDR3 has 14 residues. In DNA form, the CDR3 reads TGTGCCAGCAGCTCGACAGGGCACCTCGGGGAGCTGTTTTTT. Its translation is CASSSTGHLGELFF.

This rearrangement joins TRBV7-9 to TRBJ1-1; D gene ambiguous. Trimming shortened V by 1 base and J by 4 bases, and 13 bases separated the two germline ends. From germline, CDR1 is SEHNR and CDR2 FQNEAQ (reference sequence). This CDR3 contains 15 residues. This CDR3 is CASSLVTTEVTEAFF. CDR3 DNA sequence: TGTGCCAGCAGCTTAGTGACCACCGAGGTCACTGAAGCTTTCTTT.

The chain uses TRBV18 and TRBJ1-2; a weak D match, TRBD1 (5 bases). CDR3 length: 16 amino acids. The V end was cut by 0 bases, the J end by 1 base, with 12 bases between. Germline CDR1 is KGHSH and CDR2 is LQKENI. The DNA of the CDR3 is TGTGCCAGCTCACCACCCATCGGGACTTTTAACTATGGCTACACCTTC. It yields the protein CASSPPIGTFNYGYTF.

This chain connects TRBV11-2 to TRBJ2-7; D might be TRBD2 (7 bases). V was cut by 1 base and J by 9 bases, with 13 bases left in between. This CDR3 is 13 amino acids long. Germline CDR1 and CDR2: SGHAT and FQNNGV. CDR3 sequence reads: CASSLGGGDRQYF. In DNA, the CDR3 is TGTGCCAGCAGCTTAGGAGGGGGGGATAGGCAGTACTTC.

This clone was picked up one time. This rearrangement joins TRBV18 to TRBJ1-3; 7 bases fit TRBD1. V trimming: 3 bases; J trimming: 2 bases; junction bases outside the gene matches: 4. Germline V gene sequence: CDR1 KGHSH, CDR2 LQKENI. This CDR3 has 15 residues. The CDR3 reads CASSPQGDAGNTIYF. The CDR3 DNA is TGTGCCAGCTCACCGCAGGGGGATGCTGGAAACACCATATATTTT.

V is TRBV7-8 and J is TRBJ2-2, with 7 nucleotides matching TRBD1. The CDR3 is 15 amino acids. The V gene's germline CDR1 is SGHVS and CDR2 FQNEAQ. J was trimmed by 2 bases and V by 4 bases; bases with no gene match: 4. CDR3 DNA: TGTGCCAGCAGCTACCGGGACAGCAACACCGGGGAGCTGTTTTTT. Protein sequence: CASSYRDSNTGELFF.

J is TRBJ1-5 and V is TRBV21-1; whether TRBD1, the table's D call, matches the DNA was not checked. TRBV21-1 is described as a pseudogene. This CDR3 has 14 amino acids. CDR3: CASRGQGSNQPQHF. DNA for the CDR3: TGTGCCAGCAGGGGGCAAGGGAGCAATCAGCCCCAGCATTTT.

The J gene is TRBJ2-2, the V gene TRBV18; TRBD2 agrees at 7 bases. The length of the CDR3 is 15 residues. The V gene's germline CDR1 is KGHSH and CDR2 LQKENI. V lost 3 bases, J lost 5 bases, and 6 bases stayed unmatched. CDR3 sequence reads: CASSPPGGITGELFF. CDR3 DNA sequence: TGTGCCAGCTCACCCCCCGGGGGGATTACCGGGGAGCTGTTTTTT.

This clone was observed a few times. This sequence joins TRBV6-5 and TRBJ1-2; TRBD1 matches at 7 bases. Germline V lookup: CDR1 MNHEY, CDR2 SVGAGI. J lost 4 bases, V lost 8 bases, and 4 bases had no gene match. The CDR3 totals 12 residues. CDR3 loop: CASADRTYGYTF. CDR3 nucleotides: TGTGCCAGCGCGGACAGGACCTATGGCTACACCTTC.

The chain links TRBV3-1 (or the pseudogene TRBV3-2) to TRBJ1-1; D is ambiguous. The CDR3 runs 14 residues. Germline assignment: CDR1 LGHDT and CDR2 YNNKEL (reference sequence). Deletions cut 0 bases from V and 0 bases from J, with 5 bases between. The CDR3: CASSQDRLNTEAFF. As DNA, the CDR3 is TGTGCCAGCAGCCAAGACAGATTGAACACTGAAGCTTTCTTT.

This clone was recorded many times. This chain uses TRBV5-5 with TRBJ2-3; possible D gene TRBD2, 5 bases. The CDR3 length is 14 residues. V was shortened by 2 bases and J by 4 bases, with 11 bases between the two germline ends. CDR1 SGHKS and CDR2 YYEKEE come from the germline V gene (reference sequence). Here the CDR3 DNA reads TGTGCCAGCAGCTTTCGTGCGGGTTCAGATACGCAGTATTTT. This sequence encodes CASSFRAGSDTQYF.

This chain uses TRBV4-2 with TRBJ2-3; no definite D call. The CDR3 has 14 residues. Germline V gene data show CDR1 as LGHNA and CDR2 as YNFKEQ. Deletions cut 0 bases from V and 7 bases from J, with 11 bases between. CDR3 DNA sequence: TGTGCCAGCAGCCAAGAGGGCGTTGAATATACGCAGTATTTT. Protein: CASSQEGVEYTQYF.

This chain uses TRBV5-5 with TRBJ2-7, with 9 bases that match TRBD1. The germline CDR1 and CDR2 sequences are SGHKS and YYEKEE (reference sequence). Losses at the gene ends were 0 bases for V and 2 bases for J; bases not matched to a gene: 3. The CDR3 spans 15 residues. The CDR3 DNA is TGTGCCAGCAGCTTGGGTACAGGGGGCCCCTACGAGCAGTACTTC. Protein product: CASSLGTGGPYEQYF. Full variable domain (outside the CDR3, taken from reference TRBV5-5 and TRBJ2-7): DAGVTQSPTHLIKTRGQQVTLRCSPISGHKSVSWYQQVLGQGPQFIFQYYEKEERGRGNFPDRFSARQFPNYSSELNVNALLLGDSALYLCASSLGTGGPYEQYFGPGTRLTVT.

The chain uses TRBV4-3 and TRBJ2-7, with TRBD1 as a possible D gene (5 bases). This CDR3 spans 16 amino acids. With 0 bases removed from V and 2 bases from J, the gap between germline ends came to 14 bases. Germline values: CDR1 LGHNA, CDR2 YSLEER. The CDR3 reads CASSQDRQGGTYEQYF. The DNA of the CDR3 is TGCGCCAGCAGCCAAGATAGGCAGGGTGGGACCTACGAGCAGTACTTC.

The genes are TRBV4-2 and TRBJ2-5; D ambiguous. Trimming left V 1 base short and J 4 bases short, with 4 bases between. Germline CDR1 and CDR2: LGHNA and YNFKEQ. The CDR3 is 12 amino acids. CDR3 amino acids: CASSQGAETQYF. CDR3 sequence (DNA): TGTGCCAGCAGCCAAGGAGCAGAGACCCAGTACTTC.

The CDR3 DNA is TGTGCCACCAGTGATACATTTAGCACAGATACGCAGTATTTT. It is translated as CATSDTFSTDTQYF. The chain joins TRBV24-1 to TRBJ2-3; D remains unclear. The germline gives CDR1 KGHDR, CDR2 SFDVKD. The CDR3 runs to 14 residues. Trimming pared 3 bases from V and 0 bases from J, leaving 6 bases between.

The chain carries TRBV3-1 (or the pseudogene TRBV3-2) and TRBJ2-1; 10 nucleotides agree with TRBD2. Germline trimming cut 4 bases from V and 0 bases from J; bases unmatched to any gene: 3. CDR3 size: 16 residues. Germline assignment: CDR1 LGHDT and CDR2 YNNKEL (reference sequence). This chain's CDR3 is CASSRSGGASYNEQFF. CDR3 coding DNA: TGTGCCAGCAGCCGCAGCGGGGGGGCCTCCTACAATGAGCAGTTCTTC.

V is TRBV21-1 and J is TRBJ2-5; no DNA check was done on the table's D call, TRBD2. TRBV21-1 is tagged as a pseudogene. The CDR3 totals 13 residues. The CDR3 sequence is CASNGGIKETQYF. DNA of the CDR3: TGTGCCAGCAACGGGGGAATTAAGGAGACCCAGTACTTC.

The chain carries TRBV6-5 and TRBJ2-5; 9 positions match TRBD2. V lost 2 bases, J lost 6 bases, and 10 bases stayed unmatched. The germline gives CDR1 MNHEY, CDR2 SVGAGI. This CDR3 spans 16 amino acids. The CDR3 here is CASSYKASGMSQTQYF. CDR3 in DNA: TGTGCCAGCAGTTACAAGGCTAGCGGGATGAGCCAGACCCAGTACTTC.

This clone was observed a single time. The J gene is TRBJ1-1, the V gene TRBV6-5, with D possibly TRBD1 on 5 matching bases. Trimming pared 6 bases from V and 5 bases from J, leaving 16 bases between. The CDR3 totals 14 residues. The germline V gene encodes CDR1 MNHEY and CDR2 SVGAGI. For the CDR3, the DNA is TGTGCCAGCAGCGCCCGTCAGGGTATAACTGAAGCTTTCTTT. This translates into CASSARQGITEAFF.

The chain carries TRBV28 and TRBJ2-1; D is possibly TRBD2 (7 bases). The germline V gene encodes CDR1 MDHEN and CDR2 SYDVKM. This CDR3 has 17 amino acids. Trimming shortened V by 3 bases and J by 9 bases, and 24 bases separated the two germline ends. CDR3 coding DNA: TGTGCCAGCAGTTTGATTGGGTTAATTGGGGGGGCCGGTGAGCAGTTCTTC. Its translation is CASSLIGLIGGAGEQFF.

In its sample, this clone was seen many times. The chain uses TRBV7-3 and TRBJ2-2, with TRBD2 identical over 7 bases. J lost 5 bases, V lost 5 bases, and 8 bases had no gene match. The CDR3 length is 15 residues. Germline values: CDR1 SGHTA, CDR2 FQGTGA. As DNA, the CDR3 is TGTGCCAGCAGCATTGGAGGGAGGGGAACCGGGGAGCTGTTTTTT. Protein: CASSIGGRGTGELFF.

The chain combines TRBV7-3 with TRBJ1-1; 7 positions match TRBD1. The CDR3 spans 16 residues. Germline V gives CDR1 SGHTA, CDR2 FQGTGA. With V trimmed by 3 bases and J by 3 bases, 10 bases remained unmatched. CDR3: CASSLATSGQHTEAFF. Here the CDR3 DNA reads TGTGCCAGCAGCTTGGCTACCTCGGGACAGCACACTGAAGCTTTCTTT.